This T cell receptor beta chain was identified in a study of blood T cell repertoires in COVID-19. Deletions cut 4 bases from V and 7 bases from J, with 19 bases between. Germline CDR1 is MGHRA and CDR2 is YSYEKL. This CDR3 contains 16 residues. The assay was immunoSEQ multiplex PCR, and TCRdb's table has in-frame clones only and misses some. The sample yields 25,000 to 35,000 clones, roughly 90% seen once. V usage is TRBV4-1 and J usage is TRBJ1-4; a weak D match, TRBD1 (6 bases). This TCR came from a man aged 60 to 75 with active COVID-19. The source material was peripheral blood. CDR3 region: CASSPARQAWGEKLFF. The CDR3 bases are TGCGCCAGCAGCCCGGCTCGACAGGCTTGGGGTGAAAAACTGTTTTTT.